This T cell receptor beta chain was recorded in a study of T-cell memory formation after mild COVID-19. Background on the study: TCR clusters were mostly donor specific. Study outcomes and limitations: CD8+ contracting clones occupied EMRA, while CD4+ ones occupied mainly CM and EM.

Barcoded TCR alpha and TCR beta cDNA libraries with UMIs came from 5'RACE using constant-segment primers. One entry per CDR3 protein, called by TCRdb with MiXCR from the 5' RACE reads. The data show 27,000 or so distinct CDR3 sequences, just under 7.5% seen once. At least ten counts were recorded for this clonotype. Its antigen is undetermined. The CDR3 is 14 amino acids. The germline gives CDR1 LNHNV, CDR2 YYDKDF (reference sequence). Trimming took 4 bases from V and 5 from J, leaving 11 bases between them. The TCR originated in an adult woman who had mild COVID-19 (a few samples of this study predate the infection). Cell type and time point are not known. Sequenced input: PBMCs or a T cell subset sorted from them (not recorded which). The V call is TRBV15, the J call TRBJ2-2, with D tentatively TRBD1 (5 bases). The CDR3 sequence is CATSKDGATGELFF. Here the CDR3 DNA reads TGTGCCACCAGCAAAGATGGGGCTACCGGGGAGCTGTTTTTT.